These 25 T cell receptor beta chains were sequenced from one sample in a study of T cell responses to AZD1222 COVID-19 vaccine. Here immunoSEQ multiplex PCR was the method, and the copy in TCRdb shows in-frame clones only, minus some. The data hold roughly 180,000 clones, with 85% to 95% observed a single time. Sequences were derived from peripheral blood, sampled 28 days after the second AZD1222 dose. All receptors derive from an adult who received the AZD1222 COVID-19 vaccine.

The V and J genes are TRBV6-5 and TRBJ2-7, with D possibly TRBD2 on 6 matching bases. This CDR3 spans 13 amino acids. V was trimmed by 2 bases and J by 4 bases, leaving 9 bases between them. The germline gives CDR1 MNHEY, CDR2 SVGAGI. CDR3 sequence: CASSYGTQYEQYF. The CDR3 DNA is TGTGCCAGCAGTTACGGGACTCAGTACGAGCAGTACTTC.

The J gene is TRBJ2-1, the V gene TRBV27, with D possibly TRBD1 on 6 matching bases. This CDR3 region has 15 residues. V was pared by 2 bases and J by 2 bases, with 10 bases between. Germline CDR1 MNHEY, CDR2 SMNVEV (reference sequence). CDR3 in amino acids: CASSLVPGAYNEQFF. Here the CDR3 DNA reads TGTGCCAGCAGTTTAGTGCCAGGGGCCTACAATGAGCAGTTCTTC.

This chain uses TRBV7-2 with TRBJ1-2; D remains ambiguous. V was clipped by 5 bases and J by 4 bases, with 20 bases between them. This CDR3 contains 16 residues. The germline gives CDR1 SGHTA, CDR2 FQGNSA. The CDR3 nucleotides read TGTGCCAGCAGCCCCCCTGGCGAGGGCCGAGGCTATGGCTACACCTTC. This codes for CASSPPGEGRGYGYTF.

This clone was detected only once. The genes are TRBV5-5 and TRBJ2-3; possibly TRBD1 for D (6 bases). This CDR3 contains 15 residues. Looked up from germline, CDR1 is SGHKS and CDR2 is YYEKEE (reference sequence). V was cut by 0 bases and J by 1 base, with 9 bases left in between. This CDR3 reads CASSLDRVRTDTQYF. Here the CDR3 DNA reads TGTGCCAGCAGCTTGGACAGGGTGCGCACAGATACGCAGTATTTT.

V and J are TRBV6-6 and TRBJ2-3, with D maybe TRBD2 (5 bases). This CDR3 has 16 residues. With 0 bases removed from V and 1 base from J, the gap between germline ends came to 11 bases. CDR1 and CDR2 from the germline V gene are MNHNY and SVGAGI (reference sequence). The CDR3 reads CASSYSRGYGTDTQYF. For the CDR3, the DNA is TGTGCCAGCAGTTACTCTCGGGGATACGGCACAGATACGCAGTATTTT.

The rearrangement uses TRBV5-1 and TRBJ1-1; 8 positions agree with TRBD1. The CDR3 loop spans 15 amino acids. V was clipped by 2 bases and J by 7 bases; unmatched bases: 10. Germline V gene data show CDR1 as SGHRS and CDR2 as YFSETQ. The chain's CDR3 is CASSFRTGREGEAFF. CDR3 nucleotides: TGCGCCAGCAGCTTCCGGACAGGGCGGGAGGGTGAAGCTTTCTTT.

This rearrangement joins TRBV7-9 to TRBJ2-3; 12 nucleotides agree with TRBD2. This CDR3 is 17 amino acids long. V lost 1 base and J lost 2; bases outside the gene matches: 4. Per the germline V gene, CDR1 is SEHNR and CDR2 is FQNEAQ (reference sequence). For the CDR3, the DNA is TGTGCCAGCAGCTTAGAAGGACTAGCGGGGTCCACAGATACGCAGTATTTT. Translating gives CASSLEGLAGSTDTQYF.

The CDR3 bases are TGTGCCAGCAGCGCCGGACACGGTCAAGAGACCCAGTACTTC. It translates to CASSAGHGQETQYF. The rearrangement joins TRBV11-2 to TRBJ2-5, with a possible D match to TRBD1 (5 bases). Between the trimmed V and J ends, which lost 5 bases and 2 bases, there was a span of 12 bases. This CDR3 comprises 14 residues. Germline V lookup: CDR1 SGHAT, CDR2 FQNNGV.

This clone was recorded once. This sequence joins TRBV6-5 and TRBJ1-2, with 7 positions matching TRBD1. Germline V CDR1 and CDR2: MNHEY, SVGAGI. The CDR3 extends over 15 amino acids. The junction had 6 bases not matched to a gene; V was cut back by 4 bases and J by 1 base. As DNA, the CDR3 is TGTGCCAGCAGTTCTCAGACAGGGATTAACTATGGCTACACCTTC. Protein product: CASSSQTGINYGYTF.

The CDR3 DNA is TGCGCCAGCAGCCAAGCCATGACAGGGATAGGGAATGGCTACACCTTC. Amino acids: CASSQAMTGIGNGYTF. This chain links TRBV4-3 with TRBJ1-2; 7 nucleotides line up with TRBD1. CDR3 length equals 16 residues. CDR1 is LGHNA and CDR2 is YSLEER in the germline V gene. Trimming took 1 base from V and 6 from J; bases not matched to a gene: 11.

The V call is TRBV4-2, the J call TRBJ1-1; 8 nucleotides line up with TRBD1. Trimming took 4 bases from V and 4 from J; bases not matched to a gene: 2. This CDR3 contains 13 residues. Germline values: CDR1 LGHNA, CDR2 YNFKEQ. CDR3 in DNA: TGTGCCAGCAGCCGCACAGGGGGCACTGAAGCTTTCTTT. As protein: CASSRTGGTEAFF.

The J gene is TRBJ1-1, the V gene TRBV6-5; no firm D call. The V gene lost 2 bases and the J gene lost 11 bases, with 9 bases spanning the gap. There are 11 residues in the CDR3. Germline V lookup: CDR1 MNHEY, CDR2 SVGAGI. The CDR3 sequence: CASSYPPVAFF. For the CDR3, the DNA is TGTGCCAGCAGTTACCCGCCAGTTGCTTTCTTT.

Here the CDR3 DNA reads TGTGCCAGCGGATCGGACAGGGCTTCTGGGGCCAACGTCCTGACTTTC. It codes for CASGSDRASGANVLTF. This chain connects TRBV4-2 to TRBJ2-6, with 8 bases identical to TRBD1. Germline CDR1 LGHNA, CDR2 YNFKEQ. The CDR3 loop spans 16 amino acids. The J segment lost 1 base and the V segment lost 8 bases, leaving 7 bases of the junction unmatched.

The chain joins TRBV7-6 to TRBJ2-7; 9 bases line up with TRBD2. Trimming at V came to 4 bases and at J to 2 bases, leaving 12 bases not matched to a gene. The CDR3 contains 17 residues. Germline CDR1 SGHVS, CDR2 FNYEAQ. CDR3 in amino acids: CASSSGLGAGGTYEQYF. CDR3 in DNA: TGTGCCAGCAGCTCTGGCTTGGGGGCGGGAGGGACCTACGAGCAGTACTTC.

The rearrangement uses TRBV3-1 (or the pseudogene TRBV3-2) and TRBJ2-6; D is uncertain. Germline V lookup: CDR1 LGHDT, CDR2 YNNKEL (reference sequence). V lost 10 bases, J lost 0 bases, and 13 bases lay in between. The CDR3 covers 15 residues. The chain's CDR3 is CATYGAISGANVLTF. The CDR3 region has the DNA TGTGCCACCTACGGAGCCATCTCTGGGGCCAACGTCCTGACTTTC.

This chain connects TRBV7-3 to TRBJ2-3, with 9 positions matching TRBD2. This CDR3 is 15 amino acids long. In germline, CDR1 is SGHTA, CDR2 FQGTGA. V was pared by 1 base and J by 1 base, with 0 bases of the junction left unmatched. CDR3 DNA sequence: TGTGCCAGCAGCTTAATAGCGGGAGGCACAGATACGCAGTATTTT. Its translation is CASSLIAGGTDTQYF.

This clone was counted between two and nine times. This chain uses TRBV27 with TRBJ2-7, with D maybe TRBD2 (5 bases). V lost 6 bases to trimming and J lost 5 bases, with 14 bases between them. The germline CDR1 and CDR2 sequences are MNHEY and SMNVEV (reference sequence). The CDR3 contains 13 residues. The CDR3 loop is CASRGWTSDEQYF. As DNA, the CDR3 is TGTGCCAGCAGAGGATGGACTTCCGACGAGCAGTACTTC.

In this sample, this clone turned up once. The V call is TRBV6-5, the J call TRBJ1-2, with D maybe TRBD1 (5 bases). From germline, CDR1 is MNHEY and CDR2 SVGAGI. Trimming took 2 bases from V and 3 from J, leaving 7 bases between them. The CDR3 runs to 13 residues. DNA of the CDR3: TGTGCCAGCAGTTACGCAGGGTACTATGGCTACACCTTC. This gives the protein CASSYAGYYGYTF.

The chain is built from TRBV6-5 and TRBJ2-1; 11 bases are a match to TRBD2. The CDR3 runs 15 residues. J was trimmed by 4 bases and V by 3 bases; bases with no gene match: 2. CDR1 is MNHEY and CDR2 is SVGAGI in the germline V gene. The CDR3 loop reads CASSYTSGSYNEQFF. The CDR3 DNA reads as TGTGCCAGCAGTTATACTAGCGGGAGTTACAATGAGCAGTTCTTC.

The chain employs TRBV5-8 and TRBJ1-4, with D uncertain. Germline V CDR1 and CDR2: SGHTS, YDEGEE. V lost 0 bases and J lost 0, with 15 bases in between. The CDR3 consists of 18 residues. DNA for the CDR3: TGTGCCAGCAGCTTGGTGTCGCGGGTTTCTGCAACTAATGAAAAACTGTTTTTT. It translates to CASSLVSRVSATNEKLFF.

The chain links TRBV6-6 to TRBJ1-2; perhaps TRBD1 as D (6 bases). This CDR3 region has 14 residues. Looked up from germline, CDR1 is MNHNY and CDR2 is SVGAGI (reference sequence). V dropped 5 bases and J dropped 7 bases, with 17 bases sitting between them. Here the CDR3 DNA reads TGTGCCAGCAGTCAACCTACAGGGTTCTCTGGCTACACCTTC. This codes for CASSQPTGFSGYTF.

The chain carries TRBV5-5 and TRBJ2-7, with D possibly TRBD1 on 6 matching bases. V dropped 0 bases and J dropped 0 bases, with 13 bases sitting between them. CDR1 SGHKS and CDR2 YYEKEE come from the germline V gene (reference sequence). The CDR3 contains 16 residues. For the CDR3, the DNA is TGTGCCAGCAGCTTGGGGCCGGACAGTAACTCCTACGAGCAGTACTTC. This gives the protein CASSLGPDSNSYEQYF.

V is TRBV5-1 and J is TRBJ1-2; the D gene is possibly TRBD1 (5 bases). Per the germline V gene, CDR1 is SGHRS and CDR2 is YFSETQ. V gave up 0 bases and J gave up 8 bases, with 17 bases separating them. The CDR3 has 15 amino acids. As DNA, the CDR3 is TGCGCCAGCAGCTTGGTCCCCTCTACTCAGGGAGGCTACACCTTC. Translating it yields CASSLVPSTQGGYTF.

J is TRBJ1-2 and V is TRBV5-4, with no clear D. Trimming stripped 4 bases from V and 2 bases from J, with 12 bases between. The length of the CDR3 is 14 residues. Germline V gives CDR1 SGHNT, CDR2 YYREEE (reference sequence). This CDR3 is CASSPWPENYGYTF. For the CDR3, the DNA is TGTGCCAGCAGCCCCTGGCCAGAAAACTATGGCTACACCTTC. Full variable domain (remainder filled in from reference TRBV5-4 and TRBJ1-2): ETGVTQSPTHLIKTRGQQVTLRCSSQSGHNTVSWYQQALGQGPQFIFQYYREEENGRGNFPPRFSGLQFPNYSSELNVNALELDDSALYLCASSPWPENYGYTFGSGTRLTVV.

The chain is built from TRBV5-8 and TRBJ1-5, with D unclear. CDR3 length: 14 residues. V was pared by 0 bases and J by 5 bases, with 9 bases between. Germline values: CDR1 SGHTS, CDR2 YDEGEE. The CDR3 DNA is TGTGCCAGCAGCTTGGCCGGGAGAGATCAGCCCCAGCATTTT. The encoded protein is CASSLAGRDQPQHF.